This entry concerns a single T cell receptor (beta chain). Its matching antigen is unknown. This sample was taken from a study of OX40 agonist ivuxolimab in advanced cancers. About the research overall: The patients received ivuxolimab by intravenous route every 2 weeks at 0.01 to 10 mg/kg. Partial responses were achieved by three patients, one with hepatocellular carcinoma and two with cutaneous melanoma.

Points from the study as a whole: Among patients with partial responses at 0.1-3.0 mg/kg, clonal expansion was among the lowest. The antigens recognized by the expanded peripheral T cells, that is their antigen specificity, were not determined.

CDR1 SGHRS and CDR2 YFSETQ come from the germline V gene. This CDR3 has 14 amino acids. V dropped 2 bases and J dropped 5 bases, with 11 bases sitting between them. Repertoires were generated with immunoSEQ multiplex PCR, while TCRdb's copy carries only in-frame clones and drops some. Counted here are about 22,000 clones, around four fifths occurring once; the ten biggest clones make up roughly 34%. This material consisted of CD4+ or CD8+ T cells sorted from blood, taken in a trial of the OX40 agonist ivuxolimab. V usage is TRBV5-1 and J usage is TRBJ2-1; D remains unclear. The origin of this receptor is an adult with an advanced solid tumor such as melanoma, head and neck, liver or kidney cancer. CDR3 sequence: CASSFPTSNNEQFF. For the CDR3, the DNA is TGCGCCAGCAGCTTCCCTACAAGTAACAATGAGCAGTTCTTC.